What follows are 15 T cell receptor beta chains derived from one specimen sequenced in a study of cytomegalovirus exposure and HLA in healthy donors. PCR used 60 Vbeta primers and 13 Jbeta primers. Libraries were prepared by immunoSEQ multiplex PCR; TCRdb keeps only in-frame clonotypes and omits some of them. The sample consists of 200,000 to 250,000 clones, approximately 80% of them appearing once. Sequenced input: PBMCs. The receptors shown here come from a boy between 2 and 10 years old in good health and CMV-seronegative.

With respect to this clone: This same CDR3 is encoded by further DNA sequences in the sample. This chain joins TRBV13 and TRBJ2-7, with D possibly being TRBD1 (5 bases). The CDR3 loop spans 12 amino acids. The germline V gene encodes CDR1 PRHDT and CDR2 FYEKMQ (reference sequence). V gave up 0 bases and J gave up 6 bases, with 6 bases separating them. The CDR3 nucleotides read TGTGCCAGCAGCTTAGGGCAGGGCGAGCAGTACTTC. Its translation: CASSLGQGEQYF.

The rearrangement uses TRBV29-1 and TRBJ2-3; TRBD1 agrees at 7 bases. Trimming cost V 6 bases and J 6 bases; bases outside gene matches: 12. The CDR3 runs to 14 residues. Germline values: CDR1 SQVTM, CDR2 ANQGSEA. CDR3 DNA sequence: TGCAGCGTGGCCCCAACAGGGGCACGGGATACGCAGTATTTT. Translated, it gives CSVAPTGARDTQYF.

The chain couples TRBV4-2 to TRBJ2-7; 8 bases line up with TRBD2. Germline-derived CDR1 and CDR2 are LGHNA and YNFKEQ. The CDR3 totals 15 residues. The J segment lost 3 bases and the V segment lost 0 bases, leaving 4 bases of the junction unmatched. The CDR3 DNA sequence: TGTGCCAGCAGCCAAGATAGCGGGGTGGACTACGAGCAGTACTTC. Its protein is CASSQDSGVDYEQYF.

The chain is built from TRBV20-1 and TRBJ1-1; no definite D call. The germline V and J ends were trimmed by 7 bases and 4 bases, with 10 bases remaining between them. CDR3 length: 11 residues. CDR1 is DFQATT and CDR2 is SNEGSKA in the germline V gene (reference sequence). This chain's CDR3 is CSGWAGTEAFF. For the CDR3, the DNA is TGCAGTGGATGGGCCGGCACTGAAGCTTTCTTT.

J is TRBJ2-7 and V is TRBV9; 11 bases agree with TRBD2. V lost 2 bases, J lost 6 bases, and 7 bases stayed unmatched. CDR1 SGDLS and CDR2 YYNGEE come from the germline V gene. The CDR3 is made up of 15 amino acids. CDR3 sequence: CASSVSGGGSREQYF. The CDR3, as DNA: TGTGCCAGCAGCGTTAGCGGGGGGGGTTCCCGCGAGCAGTACTTC.

The J gene is TRBJ2-5, the V gene TRBV5-6, with D maybe TRBD2 (6 bases). CDR1 SGHDT and CDR2 YYEEEE come from the germline V gene. V was trimmed by 1 base and J by 3 bases, leaving 19 bases between them. The CDR3 loop spans 17 amino acids. The CDR3 DNA reads as TGTGCCAGCAGCTTGTTTTGGGGGGACCCCGCGGAAGAGACCCAGTACTTC. This gives the protein CASSLFWGDPAEETQYF.

The chain has TRBV10-3 and TRBJ1-2; 10 nucleotides match TRBD1. With V trimmed by 6 bases and J by 3 bases, 13 bases remained unmatched. Germline-derived CDR1 and CDR2 are ENHRY and SYGVKD. The CDR3 is 17 amino acids. The CDR3 loop reads CAIRMTGGSSRDYGYTF. DNA of the CDR3: TGTGCCATCAGGATGACAGGGGGCTCGTCTCGAGACTATGGCTACACCTTC.

The V and J genes are TRBV6-1 and TRBJ1-5, with TRBD1 matching over 10 bases. CDR1 and CDR2 from the germline V gene are MNHNS and SASEGT. The CDR3 length is 15 residues. The V gene end was trimmed by 7 bases and the J gene end by 5 bases; junction bases not matched to a gene: 8. This CDR3 reads CASTPTGGQDQPQHF. CDR3 sequence (DNA): TGTGCCAGCACCCCGACAGGGGGCCAGGATCAGCCCCAGCATTTT.

CDR3 DNA sequence: TGTGCCAGCAGCGGCCGCGGGGGCTACAATGAGCAGTTCTTC. Translating gives CASSGRGGYNEQFF. The chain has TRBV9 and TRBJ2-1; TRBD2 agrees at 7 bases. Germline CDR1 reads SGDLS; CDR2 reads YYNGEE. This CDR3 contains 14 residues. V gave up 3 bases and J gave up 3 bases; unmatched junction bases: 3.

CDR3 sequence: CASSTHRGSGEKLFF. The CDR3, as DNA: TGTGCCAGTAGTACCCACAGGGGCAGTGGTGAAAAACTGTTTTTT. V is TRBV19 and J is TRBJ1-4; 7 nucleotides match TRBD1. The CDR3 contains 15 residues. Germline assignment: CDR1 LNHDA and CDR2 SQIVND (reference sequence). V shed 4 bases, J shed 7 bases, and the junction held 9 bases outside the gene matches.

The V gene is TRBV7-8, the J gene TRBJ1-4; the D is unclear. Germline V gene sequence: CDR1 SGHVS, CDR2 FQNEAQ. V shed 0 bases and J shed 3 bases, with 8 bases lying between them. The CDR3 extends over 15 amino acids. DNA for the CDR3: TGTGCCAGCAGCTTAGCCGCGGGGTCTAATGAAAAACTGTTTTTT. Translating it yields CASSLAAGSNEKLFF.

CDR3 bases: TGTGCCAGCGAGGGAGACCTCGGAAACACCATATATTTT. Translated, it gives CASEGDLGNTIYF. The rearrangement links TRBV5-4 to TRBJ1-3, with unresolved D. The V and J ends lost 7 bases and 4 bases respectively, with 12 bases between them. Germline V CDR1 and CDR2: SGHNT, YYREEE (reference sequence). The CDR3 has 13 residues.

V is TRBV7-9 and J is TRBJ2-7; the D is unclear. Germline V gene sequence: CDR1 SEHNR, CDR2 FQNEAQ (reference sequence). The CDR3 is 11 residues long. The V end was cut by 5 bases, the J end by 3 bases, with 5 bases between. CDR3 DNA: TGTGCCAGCAGCCCCGGCTACGAGCAGTACTTC. Encoded protein: CASSPGYEQYF.

The chain carries TRBV15 and TRBJ2-7, with TRBD1 matching over 8 bases. This CDR3 has 19 amino acids. V shed 0 bases, J shed 5 bases, and the junction held 18 bases outside the gene matches. From germline, CDR1 is LNHNV and CDR2 YYDKDF (reference sequence). CDR3 sequence: CATSRDSWGAGTGSDEQYF. DNA for the CDR3: TGTGCCACCAGCAGAGATTCTTGGGGCGCGGGGACAGGTAGCGACGAGCAGTACTTC.

This clone was recorded only once. The same CDR3 is also encoded by other DNA sequences in this sample. The genes are TRBV5-6 and TRBJ2-1, with 7 bases fitting TRBD2. With V trimmed by 2 bases and J by 0 bases, 2 bases remained unmatched. CDR1 is SGHDT, CDR2 YYEEEE, per germline. CDR3 length: 15 residues. CDR3 residues: CASSLGGSSYNEQFF. The CDR3 DNA sequence: TGTGCCAGCAGCTTAGGCGGGAGCTCCTACAATGAGCAGTTCTTC.